The 19 T cell receptor beta chains below all came from one sample that was sequenced in a study of cytomegalovirus exposure and HLA in healthy donors (dated by TCRdb to 2016 to 2017). Library prep was done by the immunoSEQ multiplex PCR assay. For the multiplex PCR, a mixture combining 60 forward primers for TCR Vbeta segments and 13 reverse primers for TCR Jbeta segments was used. Entries here come from immuneACCESS through TCRdb and include only in-frame sequences with V and J called. Some clones fail to appear in such tables; in the studies checked, an unresolved V gene covers under half of the shortfall, and the cause of the remainder is unknown. The table for this sample lists roughly 140,000 clones; less than 85% of them were counted only once. The top ten constitute roughly 6% of the sample. Sequences were obtained from PBMCs. The source is a man over 45 in good health and CMV-seropositive.

The sample holds a few counts of this clone. V usage is TRBV30 and J usage is TRBJ1-6; a weak D match, TRBD1 (6 bases). V was shortened by 0 bases and J by 14 bases, with 14 bases between the two germline ends. The CDR3 spans 13 residues. The germline V gene has CDR1 GTSNPN and CDR2 SVGIG (reference sequence). This CDR3 reads CAWSVGGRLALHF. CDR3 nucleotides: TGTGCCTGGAGTGTCGGGGGGCGGTTGGCCCTCCACTTT.

V gene TRBV5-1 combines with J gene TRBJ2-5, with 8 nucleotides matching TRBD1. The J call may be mistaken, given a closer DNA end match to TRBJ2-7. The CDR3 is 14 residues long. Germline V gene lookup returns CDR1 SGHRS and CDR2 YFSETQ. The CDR3 sequence: CASSLGTGSNEQYF. CDR3 in DNA: TGCGCCAGCAGCTTGGGGACAGGGAGCAACGAGCAGTACTTC.

CDR3 bases: TGTGCCAGCAGTTACTCCTGGACAGGGGATGAAAAACTGTTTTTT. It is translated as CASSYSWTGDEKLFF. The chain recombines TRBV6-5 with TRBJ1-4, with TRBD1 matching 9 bases. Germline values: CDR1 MNHEY, CDR2 SVGAGI. The CDR3 consists of 15 residues. V lost 0 bases to trimming and J lost 6 bases; unmatched junction nucleotides: 2.

The chain combines TRBV2 with TRBJ2-2, with a possible D match to TRBD1 (6 bases). Trimming took off 6 bases at V and 6 bases at J, with 14 bases between the two ends. There are 14 residues in the CDR3. Germline lookup yields CDR1 SNHLY and CDR2 FYNNEI. The CDR3 loop reads CASRGAFGAGELFF. The CDR3 DNA is TGTGCCAGCAGGGGGGCATTTGGCGCCGGGGAGCTGTTTTTT.

This clone was counted a few times. This chain uses TRBV5-1 with TRBJ1-6; TRBD1 matches 7 bases. CDR1 SGHRS and CDR2 YFSETQ come from the germline V gene. Germline trimming cut 1 base from V and 9 bases from J; bases unmatched to any gene: 7. This CDR3 spans 15 amino acids. The CDR3, as DNA: TGCGCCAGCAGCTTGTCTCCCGACAGGGTTTCACCCCTCCACTTT. This sequence encodes CASSLSPDRVSPLHF.

CDR3 in DNA: TGTGCCAGCAGTTTATCCACCGGGACAGGGATCTACGAGCAGTACTTC. This gives the protein CASSLSTGTGIYEQYF. The rearrangement links TRBV27 to TRBJ2-7; 9 bases map to TRBD1. The CDR3 length is 16 residues. Trimming removed 0 bases from V and 3 bases from J; junction bases left unmatched: 6. The V gene's germline CDR1 is MNHEY and CDR2 SMNVEV (reference sequence).

The V call is TRBV11-2, the J call TRBJ2-5; 8 nucleotides agree with TRBD2. The CDR3 is 13 amino acids. The junction had 7 bases not matched to a gene; V was cut back by 4 bases and J by 9 bases. Germline CDR1 reads SGHAT; CDR2 reads FQNNGV. CDR3 sequence reads: CASSSPGLVAQYF. CDR3 bases: TGTGCCAGCAGCTCCCCGGGACTAGTGGCCCAGTACTTC.

The chain is built from TRBV28 and TRBJ2-1; D unclear. CDR3 length: 15 residues. Germline lookup yields CDR1 MDHEN and CDR2 SYDVKM. V was clipped by 8 bases and J by 4 bases, with 18 bases between them. Written as DNA, the CDR3 is TGTGCCAGCGAGCCCGGTTTCCTAAGTTACAATGAGCAGTTCTTC. It is translated as CASEPGFLSYNEQFF.

V usage is TRBV9 and J usage is TRBJ2-6; D remains unclear. The CDR3 has 14 amino acids. Germline V lookup: CDR1 SGDLS, CDR2 YYNGEE. V lost 2 bases and J lost 2, with 5 bases in between. The CDR3, as DNA: TGTGCCAGCAGCGTCTCGGCTGGGGCCAACGTCCTGACTTTC. Amino acid sequence: CASSVSAGANVLTF.

This chain uses TRBV5-4 with TRBJ2-7, with 12 nucleotides matching TRBD1. The CDR3 length is 15 residues. Germline V lookup: CDR1 SGHNT, CDR2 YYREEE (reference sequence). With 0 bases clipped from V and 6 bases from J, the junction kept 4 bases outside the gene matches. The DNA for the CDR3 is TGTGCCAGCAGCTTGGTAGGGACAGGGGGCTTCGAGCAGTACTTC. It encodes CASSLVGTGGFEQYF.

In this sample, this clone turned up a few times. In nucleotides, the CDR3 is TGTGCCAGCAGTCGACAGTCTAATGAAAAACTGTTTTTT. Translated: CASSRQSNEKLFF. This rearrangement joins TRBV6-1 to TRBJ1-4, with D tentatively TRBD1 (5 bases). Trimming cost V 5 bases and J 3 bases, with 7 bases left between them. In germline, CDR1 is MNHNS, CDR2 SASEGT. The CDR3 is 13 residues long.

The sample holds a few counts of this clone. V gene TRBV5-1 combines with J gene TRBJ1-1; 9 bases are a match to TRBD1. Germline V lookup: CDR1 SGHRS, CDR2 YFSETQ. The CDR3 has 16 residues. Trimming removed 5 bases from V and 0 bases from J; junction bases left unmatched: 8. CDR3 sequence (DNA): TGCGCCAGCAGAACCGACAGGGGGTCCTTGAACACTGAAGCTTTCTTT. This encodes CASRTDRGSLNTEAFF.

The chain couples TRBV14 to TRBJ2-7; 10 bases align to TRBD1. Losses at the gene ends were 4 bases for V and 6 bases for J; bases not matched to a gene: 9. Germline CDR1 SGHDN, CDR2 FVKESK. This CDR3 is 15 amino acids long. CDR3 residues: CASSLRTGGHGEQYF. For the CDR3, the DNA is TGTGCCAGCAGCCTGCGGACAGGGGGTCACGGCGAGCAGTACTTC.

This chain joins TRBV7-9 and TRBJ2-5; weak D call: TRBD1 (6 bases). Germline V gives CDR1 SEHNR, CDR2 FQNEAQ (reference sequence). Trimming cost V 5 bases and J 0 bases, with 13 bases left between them. The CDR3 consists of 15 residues. This CDR3 is CASSTETGHQETQYF. For the CDR3, the DNA is TGTGCCAGCAGCACAGAAACAGGGCACCAAGAGACCCAGTACTTC.

This clone showed up just a few times. V is TRBV2 and J is TRBJ1-5; TRBD1 matches at 7 bases. Germline values: CDR1 SNHLY, CDR2 FYNNEI. The length of the CDR3 is 15 residues. With 6 bases clipped from V and 0 bases from J, the junction kept 5 bases outside the gene matches. CDR3 protein: CASRLTGNSNQPQHF. For the CDR3, the DNA is TGTGCCAGCAGACTGACAGGGAATAGCAATCAGCCCCAGCATTTT.

The chain recombines TRBV9 with TRBJ2-5, with 10 bases fitting TRBD2. The CDR3 is 15 amino acids. J gave up 5 bases and V 4 bases, and 8 bases lay outside the gene matches. From germline, CDR1 is SGDLS and CDR2 YYNGEE. As DNA, the CDR3 is TGTGCCAGCAGCTTAAGCGGGAGGGCCGGGGAGACCCAGTACTTC. Its translation is CASSLSGRAGETQYF.

The chain has TRBV28 and TRBJ2-3; 9 bases are shared with TRBD2. V shed 5 bases, J shed 6 bases, and the junction held 12 bases outside the gene matches. Germline-derived CDR1 and CDR2 are MDHEN and SYDVKM. There are 16 residues in the CDR3. The DNA of the CDR3 is TGTGCCAGCAGTCCCCTCGCGGGAGGGCGGAGGGATACGCAGTATTTT. This codes for CASSPLAGGRRDTQYF.

This chain uses TRBV28 with TRBJ1-2; the match to TRBD1 covers 8 bases. CDR3 length: 14 residues. V lost 6 bases and J lost 8; bases outside the gene matches: 11. Germline lookup yields CDR1 MDHEN and CDR2 SYDVKM. The CDR3 loop is CASSLLGTGRGYTF. CDR3 bases: TGTGCCAGCAGCCTGCTAGGGACAGGACGAGGCTACACCTTC.

In this sample, this clone turned up once. The chain's CDR3 is CASSPSYEQYF. CDR3 sequence (DNA): TGTGCCAGCAGTCCTAGCTACGAGCAGTACTTC. This chain links TRBV2 with TRBJ2-7; D gene unclear. Per germline, CDR1 SNHLY and CDR2 FYNNEI. The CDR3 is made up of 11 amino acids. Trimming shortened V by 5 bases and J by 3 bases, and 5 bases separated the two germline ends.